This TCR beta chain was sequenced for a study of OX40 agonist ivuxolimab in advanced cancers. About the research overall: Six ivuxolimab dose levels, 0.01 to 10 mg/kg, were given intravenously every 2 weeks. Having had anti-PD-1, anti-PD-L1 or anti-CTLA-4 therapy before was allowed, and about 42% had some. Points from the study as a whole: On average, CD8+ T cells showed a greater number of expanded clones than CD4+. In the 0.1-3.0 mg/kg groups, partial responders showed among the lowest expansion.

Germline V gene lookup returns CDR1 LNHDA and CDR2 SQIVND (reference sequence). Trimming took off 7 bases at V and 1 base at J, with 10 bases between the two ends. The CDR3 covers 13 residues. Concerning this clone itself: Its antigen is not identified.

Measured with immunoSEQ multiplex PCR; TCRdb has only the in-frame clones, and not every one. The table shows 50,000 to 70,000 clones, with 75% to 95% occurring only once. The chain joins TRBV19 to TRBJ1-2; D gene unclear. The TCR was taken from an adult with an advanced solid tumor such as melanoma, head and neck, liver or kidney cancer. The sequences come from CD4+ or CD8+ T cells sorted from blood, collected in a trial of the OX40 agonist ivuxolimab. As DNA, the CDR3 is TGTGCCAGTAAGACCGGGGTTAACTATGGCTACACCTTC. Translating it yields CASKTGVNYGYTF.